This T cell receptor (beta chain) was identified in a study of blood T cell repertoires in COVID-19. In the study's own analysis: How many nucleated cells were present was estimated from reference gene primer amplification. The table came from immunoSEQ multiplex PCR; TCRdb's copy has only in-frame clones and leaves some out. V, J and clone size derive from that table, while D and trimming were established from the DNA sequence. The sample holds 280,000 or so clones, more than 70% seen once. The CDR3 has 18 residues. With 4 bases clipped from V and 0 bases from J, the junction kept 9 bases outside the gene matches. Germline CDR1 reads LGHDT; CDR2 reads YNNKEL (reference sequence). The count of this clone is one.

This clonotype was sampled from a woman under 40 who had recovered from COVID-19. The chain links TRBV3-1 (or the pseudogene TRBV3-2) to TRBJ2-3, with 11 bases lining up with TRBD2. Sequenced input: peripheral blood. The CDR3 loop is CASSPTKVAGGSTDTQYF. DNA for the CDR3: TGTGCCAGCAGCCCCACAAAGGTAGCGGGGGGGAGCACAGATACGCAGTATTTT.